The 15 T cell receptor beta chains in this list originate from one sample, sequenced in a study of shared clonotypes between healthy human individuals. Produced via immunoSEQ multiplex PCR; TCRdb's table is partial and in-frame only. The repertoire consists of fewer than 650,000 clones, with 70% to 80% occurring once and the leading ten covering approximately 12%. Sequencing was done on a sample of PBMCs. These receptor sequences come from a woman between 40 and 50 years old in good health. Some clones in this sample may be carry-over from other donors' samples.

The chain has TRBV6-5 and TRBJ1-4; possible D gene TRBD1, 6 bases. The V and J ends lost 2 bases and 4 bases respectively, with 11 bases between them. The CDR3 runs to 15 residues. Germline V gene lookup returns CDR1 MNHEY and CDR2 SVGAGI. The DNA of the CDR3 is TGTGCCAGCAGTTACAGGACAGATAGTAATGAAAAACTGTTTTTT. This encodes CASSYRTDSNEKLFF.

The V call is TRBV6-5, the J call TRBJ2-1; 8 bases line up with TRBD1. The germline gives CDR1 MNHEY, CDR2 SVGAGI. The J segment lost 9 bases and the V segment lost 6 bases, leaving 4 bases of the junction unmatched. This CDR3 contains 12 residues. The CDR3 DNA reads as TGTGCCAGCAGCCCAGGGGGCCTTGAGCAGTTCTTC. The encoded protein is CASSPGGLEQFF.

The genes are TRBV4-1 and TRBJ2-1, with 15 bases aligning to TRBD2. The CDR3 loop spans 18 amino acids. Germline loops: CDR1 MGHRA, CDR2 YSYEKL. V lost 3 bases and J lost 6; bases outside the gene matches: 9. DNA of the CDR3: TGCGCCAGCAGCCATCCCCGGACTAGCGGGAGGGCCGCCAATGAGCAGTTCTTC. It encodes CASSHPRTSGRAANEQFF.

The V call is TRBV7-2, the J call TRBJ2-1; no clear D. CDR1 SGHTA and CDR2 FQGNSA come from the germline V gene. The V end lost 4 bases, the J end lost 5 bases, and 9 bases lay between the germline ends. CDR3 length: 13 amino acids. The CDR3 protein is CASSSLSDNEQFF. The CDR3 bases are TGTGCCAGCAGCTCCTTGAGTGACAATGAGCAGTTCTTC.

The count of this clone is one. One end of the junction does not line up with germline, which may come from a read error. The genes are TRBV6-1 and TRBJ1-1; D is undetermined. The CDR3 contains 14 residues. CDR1 MNHNS and CDR2 SASEGT come from the germline V gene. The CDR3 loop is CASSEGVMNTEAFF. The CDR3 DNA reads as TGTGCCAGCAGCGAAGGAGTCATGAACACTGAAGCTTTCTTT.

This sequence joins TRBV6-6 and TRBJ2-5, with unresolved D. The germline gives CDR1 MNHNY, CDR2 SVGAGI (reference sequence). Trimming took off 2 bases at V and 2 bases at J, with 3 bases between the two ends. The CDR3 sequence is 12 residues long. In nucleotides, the CDR3 is TGTGCCAGCAGTTACCTACAAGAGACCCAGTACTTC. Translating gives CASSYLQETQYF.

V is TRBV5-1 and J is TRBJ1-5, with a weak D call TRBD1 (5 bases). This CDR3 is built from 13 residues. Trimming removed 3 bases from V and 6 bases from J, with 10 bases in between. CDR1 and CDR2 (germline): SGHRS, YFSETQ. The CDR3 loop reads CASSSGDGQPQHF. CDR3 DNA sequence: TGCGCCAGCAGCTCTGGGGACGGTCAGCCCCAGCATTTT. The full variable domain, with the rest looked up from reference TRBV5-1 and TRBJ1-5, is KAGVTQTPRYLIKTRGQQVTLSCSPISGHRSVSWYQQTPGQGLQFLFEYFSETQRNKGNFPGRFSGRQFSNSRSEMNVSTLELGDSALYLCASSSGDGQPQHFGDGTRLSIL.

The gene calls are TRBV18 and TRBJ1-2; the D gene is possibly TRBD1 (5 bases). This CDR3 is built from 14 residues. Per germline, CDR1 KGHSH and CDR2 LQKENI. The V end lost 3 bases, the J end lost 2 bases, and 10 bases lay between the germline ends. The CDR3 DNA reads as TGTGCCAGCTCACCCCTGGACATCAACTATGGCTACACCTTC. Its translation: CASSPLDINYGYTF. The full variable domain, its missing parts supplied by reference TRBV18 and TRBJ1-2, is NAGVMQNPRHLVRRRGQEARLRCSPMKGHSHVYWYRQLPEEGLKFMVYLQKENIIDESGMPKERFSAEFPKEGPSILRIQQVVRGDSAAYFCASSPLDINYGYTFGSGTRLTVV.

On this clone: A far more abundant clone sits one base away, making this likely a read error. In the same sample, other DNA sequences code for this CDR3. The chain combines TRBV4-2 with TRBJ1-5; a weak D match, TRBD1 (5 bases). Trimming pared 1 base from V and 10 bases from J, leaving 11 bases between. From germline, CDR1 is LGHNA and CDR2 YNFKEQ. The CDR3 is 13 residues long. CDR3 sequence: CASSQGDGQPQHF. CDR3 in DNA: TGTGCCAGCAGCCAAGGGGACGGTCAACCCCAGCATTTT.

With respect to this clone: A read error is likely here: a far larger clone is one base away. This chain links TRBV6-6 with TRBJ2-5; 9 bases agree with TRBD1. The last part of the DNA fits TRBJ2-7 better; the J call may be wrong. The CDR3 sequence is 12 residues long. The germline V gene has CDR1 MNHNY and CDR2 SVGAGI (reference sequence). CDR3: CASGTGTYEQYF. The DNA of the CDR3 is TGTGCCAGCGGGACAGGGACGTACGAGCAGTACTTC.

J is TRBJ2-2 and V is TRBV7-9; 8 bases align to TRBD1. Germline CDR1 and CDR2: SEHNR and FQNEAQ (reference sequence). The CDR3 extends over 16 amino acids. V gave up 5 bases and J gave up 4 bases; unmatched junction bases: 9. The chain's CDR3 is CASSPWGQASTGELFF. CDR3 nucleotides: TGTGCCAGCAGCCCGTGGGGACAGGCGAGCACCGGGGAGCTGTTTTTT.

The chain recombines TRBV25-1 with TRBJ2-6; 9 bases agree with TRBD1. Trimming at V came to 1 base and at J to 0 bases, leaving 4 bases not matched to a gene. The CDR3 is 18 amino acids. Germline assignment: CDR1 MGHDK and CDR2 SYGVNS. The DNA for the CDR3 is TGTGCCAGCAGTGAATGGGACAGGGCGCGCTCTGGGGCCAACGTCCTGACTTTC. This translates into CASSEWDRARSGANVLTF.

V usage is TRBV7-3 and J usage is TRBJ2-3; tentatively, D is TRBD2 (6 bases). The CDR3 length is 14 residues. V was cut by 6 bases and J by 4 bases, with 14 bases left in between. Germline CDR1 is SGHTA and CDR2 is FQGTGA. The CDR3 here is CASSPGTAPDTQYF. CDR3 DNA: TGTGCCAGCAGTCCTGGGACTGCCCCAGATACGCAGTATTTT.

As concerns this clone: Since a much larger clone is just one base distant, this may be a read error. Other nucleotide sequences from this sample produce the same CDR3. The V call is TRBV5-1, the J call TRBJ1-1, with D possibly TRBD1 on 5 matching bases. This CDR3 contains 14 residues. Germline lookup yields CDR1 SGHRS and CDR2 YFSETQ. V was trimmed by 0 bases and J by 4 bases, leaving 10 bases between them. CDR3 DNA: TGCGCCAGCAGCTTGGAAGGGGCTGGCACTGAAGCTTTCTTT. Translated, it gives CASSLEGAGTEAFF.

V is TRBV27 and J is TRBJ1-4; D is undetermined. Germline V gene sequence: CDR1 MNHEY, CDR2 SMNVEV (reference sequence). Trimming removed 2 bases from V and 1 base from J, with 5 bases in between. The CDR3 spans 14 residues. In DNA, the CDR3 is TGTGCCAGCAGTTTAGGTCGAACTAATGAAAAACTGTTTTTT. Translating gives CASSLGRTNEKLFF.